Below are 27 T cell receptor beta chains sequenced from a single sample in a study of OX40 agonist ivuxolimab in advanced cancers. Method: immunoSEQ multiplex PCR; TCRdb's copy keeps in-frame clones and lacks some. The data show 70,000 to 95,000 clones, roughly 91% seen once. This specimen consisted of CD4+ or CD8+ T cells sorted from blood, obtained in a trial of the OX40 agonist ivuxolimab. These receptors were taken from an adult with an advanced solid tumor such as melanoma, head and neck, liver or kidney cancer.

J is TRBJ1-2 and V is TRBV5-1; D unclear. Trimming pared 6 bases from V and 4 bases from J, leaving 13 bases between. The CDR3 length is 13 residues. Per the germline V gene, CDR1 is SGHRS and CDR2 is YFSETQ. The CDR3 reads CASTVDGSYGYTF. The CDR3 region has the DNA TGCGCCAGCACCGTGGACGGATCCTATGGCTACACCTTC. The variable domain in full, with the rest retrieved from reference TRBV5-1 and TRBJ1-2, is KAGVTQTPRYLIKTRGQQVTLSCSPISGHRSVSWYQQTPGQGLQFLFEYFSETQRNKGNFPGRFSGRQFSNSRSEMNVSTLELGDSALYLCASTVDGSYGYTFGSGTRLTVV.

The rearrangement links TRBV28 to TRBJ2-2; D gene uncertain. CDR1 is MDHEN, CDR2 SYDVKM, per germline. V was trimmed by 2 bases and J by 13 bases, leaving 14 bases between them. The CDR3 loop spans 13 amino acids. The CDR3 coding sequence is TGTGCCAGCAGTTTAGGCACTTCGACCCGGCTGTTTTTT. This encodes CASSLGTSTRLFF. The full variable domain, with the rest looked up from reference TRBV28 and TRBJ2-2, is DVKVTQSSRYLVKRTGEKVFLECVQDMDHENMFWYRQDPGLGLRLIYFSYDVKMKEKGDIPEGYSVSREKKERFSLILESASTNQTSMYLCASSLGTSTRLFFGEGSRLTVL.

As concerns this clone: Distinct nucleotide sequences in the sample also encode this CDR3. CDR3 nucleotide sequence: TGCGCCAGCAGCTTGGGGACTAGCGGGAACAATGAGCAGTTCTTC. As protein: CASSLGTSGNNEQFF. The chain recombines TRBV5-1 with TRBJ2-1; TRBD2 matches 12 bases. The J segment lost 5 bases and the V segment lost 0 bases, leaving 0 bases of the junction unmatched. CDR1 is SGHRS and CDR2 is YFSETQ in the germline V gene. There are 15 residues in the CDR3.

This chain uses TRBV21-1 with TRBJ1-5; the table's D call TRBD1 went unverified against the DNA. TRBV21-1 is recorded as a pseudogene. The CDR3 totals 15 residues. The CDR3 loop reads CASNKLGEGNWPQHF. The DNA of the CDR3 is TGTGCCAGCAACAAGCTAGGGGAAGGAAATTGGCCCCAGCATTTT.

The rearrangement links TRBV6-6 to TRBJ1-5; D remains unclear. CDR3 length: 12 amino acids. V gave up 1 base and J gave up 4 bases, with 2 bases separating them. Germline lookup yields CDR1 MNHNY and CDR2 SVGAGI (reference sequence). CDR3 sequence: CASSYLNQPQHF. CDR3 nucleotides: TGTGCCAGCAGTTACTTAAATCAGCCCCAGCATTTT.

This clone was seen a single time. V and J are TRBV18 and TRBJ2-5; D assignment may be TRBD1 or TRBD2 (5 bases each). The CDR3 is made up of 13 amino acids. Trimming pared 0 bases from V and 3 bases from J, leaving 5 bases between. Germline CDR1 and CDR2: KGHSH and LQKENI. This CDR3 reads CASSPPGEETQYF. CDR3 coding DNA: TGTGCCAGCTCACCACCGGGGGAAGAGACCCAGTACTTC.

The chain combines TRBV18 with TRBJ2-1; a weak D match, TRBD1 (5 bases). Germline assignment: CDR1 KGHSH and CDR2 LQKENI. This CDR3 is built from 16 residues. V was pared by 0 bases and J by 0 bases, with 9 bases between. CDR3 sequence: CASSPPSGHSYNEQFF. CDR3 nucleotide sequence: TGTGCCAGCTCACCACCGTCAGGGCACTCCTACAATGAGCAGTTCTTC.

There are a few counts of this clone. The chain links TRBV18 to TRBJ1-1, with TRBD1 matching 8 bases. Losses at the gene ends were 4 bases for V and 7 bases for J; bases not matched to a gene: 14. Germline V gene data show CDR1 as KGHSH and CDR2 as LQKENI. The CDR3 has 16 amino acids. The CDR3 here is CASSQEFSTGDGEAFF. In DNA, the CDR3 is TGTGCCAGCTCACAAGAATTTTCGACAGGGGACGGTGAAGCTTTCTTT.

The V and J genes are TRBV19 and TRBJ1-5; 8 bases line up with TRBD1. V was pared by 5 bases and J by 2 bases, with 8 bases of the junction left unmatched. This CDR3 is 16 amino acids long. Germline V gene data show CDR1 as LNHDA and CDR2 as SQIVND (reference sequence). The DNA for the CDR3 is TGTGCCAGTAGTGAACCCTTGGGACAGGGCAATCAGCCCCAGCATTTT. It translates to CASSEPLGQGNQPQHF.

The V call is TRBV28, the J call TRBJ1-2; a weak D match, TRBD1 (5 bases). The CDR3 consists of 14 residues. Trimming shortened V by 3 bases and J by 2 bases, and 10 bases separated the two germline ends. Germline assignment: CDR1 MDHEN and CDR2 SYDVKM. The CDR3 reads CASSFFGGNYGYTF. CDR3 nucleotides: TGTGCCAGCAGTTTCTTCGGGGGGAACTATGGCTACACCTTC.

The CDR3 region is CASSVQQGQVSGYTF. CDR3 bases: TGTGCCAGTAGTGTCCAACAGGGACAGGTCTCCGGCTACACCTTC. This chain joins TRBV19 and TRBJ1-2, with 8 positions matching TRBD1. The length of the CDR3 is 15 residues. V was clipped by 5 bases and J by 8 bases; unmatched bases: 13. Per the germline V gene, CDR1 is LNHDA and CDR2 is SQIVND (reference sequence).

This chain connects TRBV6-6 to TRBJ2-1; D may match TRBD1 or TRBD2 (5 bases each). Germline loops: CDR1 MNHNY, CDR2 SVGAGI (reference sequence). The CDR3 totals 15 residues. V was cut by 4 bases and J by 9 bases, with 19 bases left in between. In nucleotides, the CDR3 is TGTGCCAGCAGTTCCCCCGGGACCGCGGGCGGTGAGCAGTTCTTC. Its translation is CASSSPGTAGGEQFF.

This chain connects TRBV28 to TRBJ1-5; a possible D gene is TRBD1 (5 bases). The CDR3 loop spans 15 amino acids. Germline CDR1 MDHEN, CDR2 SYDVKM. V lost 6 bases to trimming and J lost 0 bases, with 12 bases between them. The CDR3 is CASREDSYSNQPQHF. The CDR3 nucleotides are TGTGCCAGCAGGGAAGACAGTTATAGCAATCAGCCCCAGCATTTT.

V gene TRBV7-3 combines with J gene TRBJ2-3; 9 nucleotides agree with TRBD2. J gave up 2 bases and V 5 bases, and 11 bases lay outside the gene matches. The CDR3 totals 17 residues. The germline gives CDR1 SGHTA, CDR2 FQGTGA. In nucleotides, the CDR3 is TGTGCCAGCAGCCCAGGGGCAAGCGGGGGGCCCACAGATACGCAGTATTTT. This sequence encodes CASSPGASGGPTDTQYF.

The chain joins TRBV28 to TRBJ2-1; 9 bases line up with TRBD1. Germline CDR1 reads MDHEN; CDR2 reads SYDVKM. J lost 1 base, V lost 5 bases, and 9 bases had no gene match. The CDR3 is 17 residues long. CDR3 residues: CASSPQGALRSYNEQFF. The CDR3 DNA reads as TGTGCCAGCAGTCCACAGGGGGCTCTTAGATCCTACAATGAGCAGTTCTTC.

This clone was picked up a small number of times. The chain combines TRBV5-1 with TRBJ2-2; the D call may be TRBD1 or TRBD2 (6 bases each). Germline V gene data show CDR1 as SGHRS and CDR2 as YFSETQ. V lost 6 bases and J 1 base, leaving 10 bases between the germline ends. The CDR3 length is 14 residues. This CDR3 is CASNAGQNTGELFF. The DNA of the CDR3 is TGCGCCAGCAATGCGGGACAGAACACCGGGGAGCTGTTTTTT.

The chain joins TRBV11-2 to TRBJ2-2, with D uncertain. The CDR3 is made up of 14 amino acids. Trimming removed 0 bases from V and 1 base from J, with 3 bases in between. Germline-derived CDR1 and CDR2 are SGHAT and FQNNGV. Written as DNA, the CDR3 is TGTGCCAGCAGCTTAGATATGAACACCGGGGAGCTGTTTTTT. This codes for CASSLDMNTGELFF.

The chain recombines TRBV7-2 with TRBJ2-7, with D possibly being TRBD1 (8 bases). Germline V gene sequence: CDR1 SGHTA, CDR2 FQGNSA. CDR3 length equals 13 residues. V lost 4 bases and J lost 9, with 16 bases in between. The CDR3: CASSSHRGGLQYF. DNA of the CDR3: TGTGCCAGCAGCTCCCACAGGGGGGGGCTGCAGTACTTC.

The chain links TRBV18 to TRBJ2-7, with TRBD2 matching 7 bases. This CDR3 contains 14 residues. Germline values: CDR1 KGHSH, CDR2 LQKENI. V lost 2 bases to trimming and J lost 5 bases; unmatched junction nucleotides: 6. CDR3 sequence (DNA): TGTGCCAGCTCACCAGCCCCGGGAGGCGACGAGCAGTACTTC. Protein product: CASSPAPGGDEQYF.

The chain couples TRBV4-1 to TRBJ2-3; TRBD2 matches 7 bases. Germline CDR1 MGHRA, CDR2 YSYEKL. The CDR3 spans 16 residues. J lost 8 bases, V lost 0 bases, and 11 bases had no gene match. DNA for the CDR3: TGCGCCAGCAGCCAAGAACGGCCCGGGACTATGGGTACGCAGTATTTT. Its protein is CASSQERPGTMGTQYF.

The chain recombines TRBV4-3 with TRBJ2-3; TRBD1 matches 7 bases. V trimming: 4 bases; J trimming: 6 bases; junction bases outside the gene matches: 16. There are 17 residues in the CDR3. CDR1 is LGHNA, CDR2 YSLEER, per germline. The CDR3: CASSPQLQGVPSDTQYF. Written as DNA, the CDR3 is TGCGCCAGCAGCCCTCAACTTCAGGGGGTTCCTTCGGATACGCAGTATTTT.

CDR3 sequence: CASSLGQVNNEQFF. CDR3 in DNA: TGCGCCAGCAGCTTGGGACAGGTAAACAATGAGCAGTTCTTC. The rearrangement links TRBV5-1 to TRBJ2-1; D may be TRBD1 (6 bases). Germline CDR1 SGHRS, CDR2 YFSETQ. Deletions cut 0 bases from V and 5 bases from J, with 9 bases between. This CDR3 region has 14 residues.

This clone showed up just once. For the CDR3, the DNA is TGTGCCAGCAAGTCAGGGGGCGGGTTCTATGGCTACACCTTC. Translation: CASKSGGGFYGYTF. The chain joins TRBV6-5 to TRBJ1-2; 8 bases agree with TRBD1. The trim removed 7 bases at V and 4 bases at J, leaving 8 bases unmatched. The CDR3 sequence is 14 residues long. CDR1 and CDR2 (germline): MNHEY, SVGAGI.

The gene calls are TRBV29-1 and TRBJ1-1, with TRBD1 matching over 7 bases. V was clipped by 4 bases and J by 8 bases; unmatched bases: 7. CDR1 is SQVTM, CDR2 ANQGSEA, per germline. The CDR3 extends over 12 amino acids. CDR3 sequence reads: CSVGRQGAEAFF. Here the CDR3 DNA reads TGCAGCGTTGGTAGACAGGGAGCAGAAGCTTTCTTT.

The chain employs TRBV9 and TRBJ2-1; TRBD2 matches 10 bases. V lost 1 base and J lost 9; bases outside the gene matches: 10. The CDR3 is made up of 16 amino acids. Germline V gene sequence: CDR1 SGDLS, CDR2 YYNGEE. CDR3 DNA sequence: TGTGCCAGCAGCGTATCGGCCGGGACTAGCGATAGTGAGCAGTTCTTC. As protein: CASSVSAGTSDSEQFF.

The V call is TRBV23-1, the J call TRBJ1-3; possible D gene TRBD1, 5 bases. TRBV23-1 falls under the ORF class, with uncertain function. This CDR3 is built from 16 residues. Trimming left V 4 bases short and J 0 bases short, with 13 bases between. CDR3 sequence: CASSLGTGSSGNTIYF. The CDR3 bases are TGCGCCAGCAGTCTTGGGACGGGGAGCTCTGGAAACACCATATATTTT.

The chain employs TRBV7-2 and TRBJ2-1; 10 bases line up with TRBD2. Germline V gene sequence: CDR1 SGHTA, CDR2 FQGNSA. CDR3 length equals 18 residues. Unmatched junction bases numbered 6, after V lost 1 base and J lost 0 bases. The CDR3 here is CASSLVPSGGSSYNEQFF. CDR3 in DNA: TGTGCCAGCAGCTTAGTGCCTAGCGGGGGTAGCTCCTACAATGAGCAGTTCTTC.